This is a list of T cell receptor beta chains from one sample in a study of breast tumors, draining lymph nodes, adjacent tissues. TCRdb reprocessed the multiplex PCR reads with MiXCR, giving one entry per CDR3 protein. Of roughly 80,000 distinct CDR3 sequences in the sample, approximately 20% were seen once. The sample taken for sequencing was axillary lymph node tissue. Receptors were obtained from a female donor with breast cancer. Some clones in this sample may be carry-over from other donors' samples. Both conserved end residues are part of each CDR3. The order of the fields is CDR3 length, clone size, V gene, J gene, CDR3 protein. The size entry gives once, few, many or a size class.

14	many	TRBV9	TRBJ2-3	CASSVAPSTDTQYF
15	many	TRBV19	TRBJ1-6	CASGATGSYNSPLHF
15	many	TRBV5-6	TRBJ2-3	CASSLGQISTDTQYF
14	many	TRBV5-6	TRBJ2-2	CASSLGGLDGELFF
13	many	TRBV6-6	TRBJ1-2	CASSSRTGEGYTF
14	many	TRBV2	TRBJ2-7	CASTRRQGAYEQYF
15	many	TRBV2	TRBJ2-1	CATRGGSGTNNEQFF
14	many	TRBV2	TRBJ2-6	CASSGKAGANVLTF
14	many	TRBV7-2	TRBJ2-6	CASSPGSGANVLTF
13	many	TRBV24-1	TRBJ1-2	CATSDLFGVGYTF